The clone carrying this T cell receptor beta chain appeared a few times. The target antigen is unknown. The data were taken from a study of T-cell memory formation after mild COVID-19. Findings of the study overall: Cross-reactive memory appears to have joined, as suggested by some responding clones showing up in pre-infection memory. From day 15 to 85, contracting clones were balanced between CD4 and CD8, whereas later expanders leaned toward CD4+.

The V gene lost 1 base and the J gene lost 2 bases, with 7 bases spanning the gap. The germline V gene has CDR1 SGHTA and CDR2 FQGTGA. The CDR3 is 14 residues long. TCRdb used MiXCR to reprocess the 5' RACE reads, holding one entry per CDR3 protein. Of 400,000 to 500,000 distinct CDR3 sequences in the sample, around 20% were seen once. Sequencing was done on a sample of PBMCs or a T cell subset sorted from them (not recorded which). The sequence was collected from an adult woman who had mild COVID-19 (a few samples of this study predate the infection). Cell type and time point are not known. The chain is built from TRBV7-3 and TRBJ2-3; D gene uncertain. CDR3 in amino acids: CASSLKFNTDTQYF. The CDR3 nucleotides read TGTGCCAGCAGCTTAAAGTTTAACACAGATACGCAGTATTTT.